Listed below are T cell receptor beta chains from one sample, sequenced in a study of cytomegalovirus exposure and HLA in healthy donors. Method: immunoSEQ multiplex PCR; TCRdb's copy keeps in-frame clones and lacks some. Here the sample table reports about 200,000 clones. Sample: PBMCs. Receptors were obtained from a boy aged 5 to 17 in good health and CMV-seronegative. The CDR3 runs from the conserved cysteine through the conserved F or W.

v_gene,CDR3aa
TRBV18,CASSPSRGGTDTQYF
TRBV5-4,CASSLSSGGRTDTQYF
TRBV7-2,CASSSHRPSYEQYF
TRBV11-2,CASSGVEFYEQYF
TRBV4-1,CATSPSYGNQPQHF
TRBV5-1,CASSSRDRHSGANVLTF
TRBV7-9,CASSDTVSSQPQHF
TRBV2,CASREPGLAGVGETQYF
TRBV6-5,CASSRAAGYEQYF
TRBV4-1,CASSQGPRGGMDTEAFF
TRBV5-1,CASSLGGQLSYEQYF